A selection of T cell receptor beta chains follows, all from one sample in a study of shared clonotypes between healthy human individuals. Profiling relied on immunoSEQ multiplex PCR, and the TCRdb table lists in-frame clones only, not all of them. The sample records about 1,800,000 clones, about 95% being singletons. Sequencing was done on a sample of naive CD8+ T cells sorted from blood. These receptors were taken from a man between 18 and 29 years old in good health. CDR3s include the opening cysteine and the closing phenylalanine or tryptophan. A D gene is named only where the DNA matches it firmly. Some rows mark clone size as missing; the rest say once, few, many or name a class of expanded clone.

D: TRBD1; length: 13; J: TRBJ1-1; V: TRBV6-5; size: NA; CDR3: CASSSTGYTEAFF; DNA: TGTGCCAGCAGTTCGACAGGGTACACTGAAGCTTTCTTT
D: NA; length: 14; J: TRBJ2-5; V: TRBV6-5; size: NA; CDR3: CASSYSNLQETQYF; DNA: TGTGCCAGCAGTTACTCTAACCTGCAAGAGACCCAGTACTTC
D: TRBD1; length: 15; J: TRBJ1-5; V: TRBV7-9; size: few; CDR3: CASSRTGDLNQPQHF; DNA: TGTGCCAGCAGCCGGACAGGGGACCTCAATCAGCCCCAGCATTTT
D: TRBD1; length: 15; J: TRBJ1-2; V: TRBV27; size: few; CDR3: CASSSRTGVGYGYTF; DNA: TGTGCCAGCAGTTCGCGGACAGGGGTCGGCTATGGCTACACCTTC
D: TRBD1; length: 16; J: TRBJ2-7; V: TRBV7-6; size: once; CDR3: CASTPGPGQGTYEQYF; DNA: TGTGCCAGCACCCCGGGACCGGGACAGGGTACCTACGAGCAGTACTTC
D: NA; length: 13; J: TRBJ1-1; V: TRBV21-1; size: NA; CDR3: CASSRTGSTEAFF; DNA: TGTGCCAGCAGCCGGACAGGGAGTACTGAAGCTTTCTTT
D: NA; length: 13; J: TRBJ2-3; V: TRBV19; size: NA; CDR3: CASSAGPLATQYF; DNA: TGTGCCAGTAGTGCCGGACCACTAGCTACGCAGTATTTT
D: NA; length: 15; J: TRBJ2-1; V: TRBV4-1; size: NA; CDR3: CASSQGRYLNNEQFF; DNA: TGCGCCAGCAGCCAAGGCAGGTATTTGAACAATGAGCAGTTCTTC
D: NA; length: 16; J: TRBJ1-2; V: TRBV11-2; size: NA; CDR3: CASSSQGRETNYGYTF; DNA: TGTGCCAGCAGCTCTCAGGGGAGGGAGACTAACTATGGCTACACCTTC
D: TRBD1; length: 15; J: TRBJ1-2; V: TRBV13; size: NA; CDR3: CASSLHARGIMGYTF; DNA: TGTGCCAGCAGCTTACACGCCAGGGGGATTATGGGCTACACCTTC
D: NA; length: 13; J: TRBJ1-1; V: TRBV4-3; size: NA; CDR3: CASSQDPNTEAFF; DNA: TGCGCCAGCAGCCAAGATCCGAACACTGAAGCTTTCTTT
D: NA; length: 15; J: TRBJ1-1; V: TRBV14; size: NA; CDR3: CASSQLWEGETEAFF; DNA: TGTGCCAGCAGCCAACTCTGGGAGGGGGAGACTGAAGCTTTCTTT
D: NA; length: 12; J: TRBJ2-1; V: TRBV5-6; size: once; CDR3: CASSFPGDEQFF; DNA: TGTGCCAGCAGCTTCCCGGGCGATGAGCAGTTCTTC
D: NA; length: 13; J: TRBJ1-3; V: TRBV13; size: NA; CDR3: CASSQGLGNTIYF; DNA: TGTGCCAGCAGCCAGGGCCTTGGAAACACCATATATTTT
D: NA; length: 12; J: TRBJ1-2; V: TRBV28; size: once; CDR3: CASSLGNYGYTF; DNA: TGTGCCAGCAGTTTGGGTAACTATGGCTACACCTTC
D: NA; length: 15; J: TRBJ2-7; V: TRBV27; size: NA; CDR3: CASSTRLTYSHEQYF; DNA: TGTGCCAGCAGCACCCGACTCACCTATTCCCACGAGCAGTACTTC
D: NA; length: 14; J: TRBJ2-7; V: TRBV6-1; size: NA; CDR3: CASSESGFSYEQYF; DNA: TGTGCCAGCAGTGAATCGGGGTTCTCCTACGAGCAGTACTTC
D: NA; length: 17; J: TRBJ2-3; V: TRBV28; size: NA; CDR3: CASSSPLLGFGTDTQYF; DNA: TGTGCCAGCAGTTCCCCACTCTTGGGGTTTGGCACAGATACGCAGTATTTT
D: NA; length: 15; J: TRBJ2-1; V: TRBV13; size: once; CDR3: CASSISGSSYNEQFF; DNA: TGTGCCAGCAGCATAAGCGGTTCCTCCTACAATGAGCAGTTCTTC
D: NA; length: 16; J: TRBJ1-5; V: TRBV4-1; size: NA; CDR3: CASSQEGARGNQPQHF; DNA: TGCGCCAGCAGCCAAGAGGGGGCCCGAGGCAATCAGCCCCAGCATTTT
D: TRBD2; length: 17; J: TRBJ2-3; V: TRBV5-1; size: NA; CDR3: CASSPKTSGGRTDTQYF; DNA: TGCGCCAGCAGCCCCAAAACTAGCGGGGGGCGTACAGATACGCAGTATTTT
D: TRBD1; length: 14; J: TRBJ1-1; V: TRBV7-2; size: NA; CDR3: CASSWTGYGTEAFF; DNA: TGTGCCAGCAGCTGGACAGGGTACGGAACTGAAGCTTTCTTT
D: TRBD2; length: 18; J: TRBJ2-1; V: TRBV13; size: NA; CDR3: CASSLQDGRKLNYNEQFF; DNA: TGTGCCAGCAGCTTACAGGACGGGAGGAAACTTAATTACAATGAGCAGTTCTTC
D: NA; length: 13; J: TRBJ2-7; V: TRBV19; size: NA; CDR3: CASSYRFSYEQYF; DNA: TGTGCCAGTTCGTACAGATTCTCCTACGAGCAGTACTTC